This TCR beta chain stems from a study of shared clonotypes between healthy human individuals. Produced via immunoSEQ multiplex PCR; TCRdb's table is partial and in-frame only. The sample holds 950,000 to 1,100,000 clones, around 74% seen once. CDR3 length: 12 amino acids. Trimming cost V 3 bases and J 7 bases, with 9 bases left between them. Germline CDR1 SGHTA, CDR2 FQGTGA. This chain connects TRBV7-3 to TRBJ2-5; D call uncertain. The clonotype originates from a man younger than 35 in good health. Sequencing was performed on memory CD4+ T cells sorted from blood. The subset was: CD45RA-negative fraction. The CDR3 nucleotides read TGTGCCAGCAGCTTGTTTCCGGGGACCCAGTACTTC. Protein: CASSLFPGTQYF. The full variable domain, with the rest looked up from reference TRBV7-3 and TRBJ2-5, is GAGVSQTPSNKVTEKGKYVELRCDPISGHTALYWYRQSLGQGPEFLIYFQGTGAADDSGLPNDRFFAVRPEGSVSTLKIQRTERGDSAVYLCASSLFPGTQYFGPGTRLLVL.